This TCR beta chain came from a study of T cell responses to AZD1222 COVID-19 vaccine. Second doses that came at about 4 or about 12 weeks were put together. Study-wide results and caveats: An increase in Spike-specific TCR breadth and depth was observed after two AZD1222 doses. Vaccine-associated CD4 TCRs spanned spike, dominant at 160-218 and 743-854. Only a handful of people who got AZD1222 tested seropositive at baseline.

This clone appeared a few times. Its antigen is currently unknown. Sequencing was performed with immunoSEQ multiplex PCR; in TCRdb, only in-frame clones are kept and a portion is missing. The sample yields roughly 150,000 clones, 90% seen once. This sequence was found in an adult who received the AZD1222 COVID-19 vaccine. Sequencing used peripheral blood, obtained 28 days after the second AZD1222 dose.

CDR3 region: CAIEPGTGGSGANVLTF. CDR3 coding DNA: TGTGCCATCGAACCCGGGACAGGGGGGTCTGGGGCCAACGTCCTGACTTTC. The chain joins TRBV10-3 to TRBJ2-6, with 11 bases matching TRBD1. This CDR3 is built from 17 residues. CDR1 ENHRY and CDR2 SYGVKD come from the germline V gene. The ends lost 8 bases at V and 1 base at J; junction bases unmatched: 7.